This record concerns one TCR beta chain sequence. The antigen is undetermined. Expressed TCRB transcripts were sequenced, since all the RNA that had been isolated was reverse transcribed. The repertoire was sequenced with immunoSEQ multiplex PCR; TCRdb's copy has only in-frame clones and lacks some. The sample carries around 240,000 clones, 68% recorded once. The data stem from a study of beta chain features in type 1 diabetes. CDR3 length: 15 residues. CDR1 and CDR2 (germline): GTSNPN, SVGIG (reference sequence). Trimming stripped 0 bases from V and 6 bases from J, with 15 bases between. Notes on the study in general: PCR might favor shorter templates, but any such skew would affect patients and controls equally. Cells expressing TCR highly could be over-represented by cDNA sequencing.

The source material was naive CD4+ T cells from blood. This clonotype originated in a man aged 25-40 years in good health. This chain joins TRBV30 and TRBJ1-5; D remains ambiguous. This chain's CDR3 is CAWSVGPVDSQPQHF. CDR3 DNA sequence: TGTGCCTGGAGTGTAGGCCCAGTAGATAGTCAGCCCCAGCATTTT. The complete variable domain, with remaining parts taken from reference TRBV30 and TRBJ1-5, reads SQTIHQWPATLVQPVGSPLSLECTVEGTSNPNLYWYRQAAGRGLQLLFYSVGIGQISSEVPQNLSASRPQDRQFILSSKKLLLSDSGFYLCAWSVGPVDSQPQHFGDGTRLSIL.